This T cell receptor (beta chain) emerged from a study of identical twins. The CDR3 is 17 amino acids. J was trimmed by 1 base and V by 3 bases; bases with no gene match: 7. Germline V gene sequence: CDR1 LNHNV, CDR2 YYDKDF (reference sequence). Unique molecular identifiers were present on the cDNA, and a universal primer site came from template switching. TCRdb redid the calling of the 5' RACE reads with MiXCR, one entry per CDR3 protein. This table holds about 700,000 distinct CDR3 sequences, over 8.5% found once. These same data were also listed under a study on yellow fever vaccine responses in identical twins.

Input material: PBMCs. The TCR sequence derives from a woman under 30 in good health. The chain joins TRBV15 to TRBJ2-7; 12 bases are a match to TRBD1. CDR3 loop: CATSRGQGAQGSYEQYF. The CDR3 DNA is TGTGCCACCAGCAGGGGACAGGGGGCGCAGGGGTCCTACGAGCAGTACTTC.